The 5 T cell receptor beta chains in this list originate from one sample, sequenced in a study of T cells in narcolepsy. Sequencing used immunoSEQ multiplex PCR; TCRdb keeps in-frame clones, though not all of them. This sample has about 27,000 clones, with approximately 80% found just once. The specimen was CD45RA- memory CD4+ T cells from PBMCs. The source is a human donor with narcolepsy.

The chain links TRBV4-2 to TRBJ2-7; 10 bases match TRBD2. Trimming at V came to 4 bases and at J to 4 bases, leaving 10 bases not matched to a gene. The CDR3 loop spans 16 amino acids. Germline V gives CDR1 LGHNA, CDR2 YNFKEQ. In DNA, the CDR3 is TGTGCCAGCAGCCCCCAAGGAGCGGGGGGGCTTTACGAGCAGTACTTC. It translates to CASSPQGAGGLYEQYF.

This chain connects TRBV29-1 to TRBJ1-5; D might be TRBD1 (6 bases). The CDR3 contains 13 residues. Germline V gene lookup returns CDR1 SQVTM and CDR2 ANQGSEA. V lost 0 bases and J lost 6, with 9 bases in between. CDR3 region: CSVEEPRGQPQHF. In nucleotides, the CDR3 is TGCAGCGTTGAAGAGCCCAGGGGTCAGCCCCAGCATTTT.

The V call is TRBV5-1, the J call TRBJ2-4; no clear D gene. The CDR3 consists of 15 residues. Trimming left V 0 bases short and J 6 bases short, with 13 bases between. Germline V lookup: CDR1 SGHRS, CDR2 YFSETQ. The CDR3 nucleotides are TGCGCCAGCAGCTTGGATTTCGGGCAAGGAAACATTCAGTACTTC. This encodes CASSLDFGQGNIQYF.

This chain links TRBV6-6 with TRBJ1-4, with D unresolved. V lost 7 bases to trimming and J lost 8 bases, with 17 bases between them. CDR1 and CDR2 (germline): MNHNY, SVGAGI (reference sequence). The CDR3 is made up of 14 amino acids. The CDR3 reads CASTRSDNAEKLFF. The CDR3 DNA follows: TGTGCCAGCACTAGGTCCGATAATGCGGAAAAACTGTTTTTT.

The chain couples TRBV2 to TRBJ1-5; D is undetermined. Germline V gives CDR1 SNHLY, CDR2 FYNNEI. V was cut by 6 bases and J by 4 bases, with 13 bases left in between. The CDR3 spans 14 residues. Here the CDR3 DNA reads TGTGCCAGCAGGGGCTTAACCGTTAATCAGCCCCAGCATTTT. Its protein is CASRGLTVNQPQHF. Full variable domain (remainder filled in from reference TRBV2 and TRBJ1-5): EPEVTQTPSHQVTQMGQEVILRCVPISNHLYFYWYRQILGQKVEFLVSFYNNEISEKSEIFDDQFSVERPDGSNFTLKIRSTKLEDSAMYFCASRGLTVNQPQHFGDGTRLSIL.